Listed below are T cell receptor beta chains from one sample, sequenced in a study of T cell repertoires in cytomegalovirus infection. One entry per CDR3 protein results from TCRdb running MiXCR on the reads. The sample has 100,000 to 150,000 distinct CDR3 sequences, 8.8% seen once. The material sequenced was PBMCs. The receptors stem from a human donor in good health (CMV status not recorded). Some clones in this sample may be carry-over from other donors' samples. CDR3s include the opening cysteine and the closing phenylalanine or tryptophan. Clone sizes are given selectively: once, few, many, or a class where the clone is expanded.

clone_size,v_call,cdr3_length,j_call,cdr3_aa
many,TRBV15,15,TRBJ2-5,CATSRDIQAAGTQYF
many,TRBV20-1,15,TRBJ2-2,CSASHRTTAGGELFF
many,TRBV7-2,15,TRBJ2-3,CASTHAGSGTDTQYF
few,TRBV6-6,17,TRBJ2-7,CASSYSKSASGVYEQYF
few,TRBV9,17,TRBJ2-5,CASSVLDSGPNGETQYF
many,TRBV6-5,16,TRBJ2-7,CASSGHSTGAPYEQYF
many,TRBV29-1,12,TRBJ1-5,CSVGGRNQPQHF
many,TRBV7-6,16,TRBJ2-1,CASSTTSGGSYNEQFF
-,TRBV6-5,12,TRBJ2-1,CAGGGPPGEQFF
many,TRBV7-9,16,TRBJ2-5,CASTLWGSGEPETQYF
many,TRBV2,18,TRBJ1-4,CASTGRRSGVATNEKLFF
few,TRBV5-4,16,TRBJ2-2,CASSFASGGGTGELFF
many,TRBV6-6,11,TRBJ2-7,CASSYLALQYF
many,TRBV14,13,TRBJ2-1,CASSQVMEGEQFF
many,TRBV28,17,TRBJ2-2,CASSPPGHGSNTGELFF
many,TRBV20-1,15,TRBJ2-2,CSARRTGINTGELFF
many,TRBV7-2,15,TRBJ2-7,CASSLVGTGGYEQYF
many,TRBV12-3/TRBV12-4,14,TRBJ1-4,CASSFYGGGEKLFF
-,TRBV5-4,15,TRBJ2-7,CASSLSQGSSYEQYF
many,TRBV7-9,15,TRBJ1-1,CASSRGEGTGTEAFF
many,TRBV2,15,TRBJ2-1,CASSSSPQSINEQFF
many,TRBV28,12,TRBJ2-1,CASRRTYNEQFF
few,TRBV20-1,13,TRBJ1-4,CSANGALNEKLFF
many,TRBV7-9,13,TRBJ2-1,CASSLWTYNEQFF
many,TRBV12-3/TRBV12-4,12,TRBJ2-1,CASSLGSDEQFF
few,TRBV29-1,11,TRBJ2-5,CSDKRGETQYF
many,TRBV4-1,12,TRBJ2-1,CASSQDYNEQFF
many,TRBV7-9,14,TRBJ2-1,CASSLDRGYNEQFF
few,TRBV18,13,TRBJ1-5,CASSAGVDQPQHF
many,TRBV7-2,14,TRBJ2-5,CASSSPPGRETQYF
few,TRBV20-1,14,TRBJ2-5,CSASAPQGGETQYF
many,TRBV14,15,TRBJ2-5,CASSQGQLFQETQYF
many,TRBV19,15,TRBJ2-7,CASSTSGGASYEQYF
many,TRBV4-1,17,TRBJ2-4,CASSQDPGELAKNIQYF
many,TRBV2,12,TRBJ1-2,CASDGGDFGYTF
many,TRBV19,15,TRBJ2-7,CASSLRQAVSGEQYF
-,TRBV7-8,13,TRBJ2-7,CASSLSNIDEQYF
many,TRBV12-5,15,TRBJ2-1,CASGFWDRGRDEQFF
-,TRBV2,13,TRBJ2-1,CASSVGQNNEQFF
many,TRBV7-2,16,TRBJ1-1,CASSKYRSGVNTEAFF
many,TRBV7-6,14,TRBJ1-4,CASSLGTTNEKLFF
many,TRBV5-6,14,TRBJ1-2,CASSLWTDIYGYTF
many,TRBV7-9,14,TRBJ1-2,CASSSTALGYGYTF
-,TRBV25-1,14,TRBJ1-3,CASSTGFAGNTIYF
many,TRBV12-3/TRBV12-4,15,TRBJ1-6,CASSLRTGHHSPLHF
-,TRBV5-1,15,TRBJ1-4,CASSLGAWPDEKLFF
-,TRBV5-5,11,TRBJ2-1,CASSSSRAQFF
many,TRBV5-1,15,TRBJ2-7,CASSLASGGPNEQYF
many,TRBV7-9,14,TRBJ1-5,CASSLGQGGQPQHF
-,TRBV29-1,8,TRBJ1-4,CSVGQGWF
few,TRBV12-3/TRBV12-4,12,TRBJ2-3,CASRLKSDTQYF